Listed here are 21 T cell receptor beta chains from one sample, sequenced in a study of shared clonotypes between healthy human individuals. The data were produced by immunoSEQ multiplex PCR, yet TCRdb's version contains in-frame clones alone and is incomplete. This table holds approximately 2,000,000 clones, roughly 90% found once. The sequenced sample consisted of naive CD4+ T cells from PBMCs. Subset here: CD45RA+ positively selected. All receptors come from a man aged 18-30 years in good health. Some clones in this sample may be carry-over from other donors' samples.

Note on this clone: The junction does not match germline at one end; this may be a read error. The chain couples TRBV7-9 to TRBJ2-7; the match to TRBD2 covers 11 bases. Germline-derived CDR1 and CDR2 are SEHNR and FQNEAQ (reference sequence). The length of the CDR3 is 16 residues. The CDR3 spells CASSVAGGPGPYEQYF. Written as DNA, the CDR3 is TGTGCCAGCAGCGTAGCGGGAGGGCCGGGCCCCTACGAGCAGTACTTC.

V and J are TRBV4-1 and TRBJ2-3, with 9 bases aligning to TRBD2. V trimming: 0 bases; J trimming: 10 bases; junction bases outside the gene matches: 14. The germline V gene encodes CDR1 MGHRA and CDR2 YSYEKL. The CDR3 spans 17 residues. The CDR3 is CASSQEHLVAGAIAQYF. CDR3 nucleotide sequence: TGCGCCAGCAGCCAAGAACACCTGGTAGCGGGAGCCATTGCGCAGTATTTT.

About this clone itself: Additional DNA sequences in this sample encode the identical CDR3. The genes are TRBV5-6 and TRBJ2-1; 10 bases are shared with TRBD1. The CDR3 length is 15 residues. From germline, CDR1 is SGHDT and CDR2 YYEEEE. The junction had 5 bases not matched to a gene; V was cut back by 4 bases and J by 4 bases. The CDR3 protein is CASSRPGQGYNEQFF. CDR3 bases: TGTGCCAGCAGCCGGCCGGGACAGGGGTACAATGAGCAGTTCTTC.

The V gene is TRBV9, the J gene TRBJ1-3; D not resolved. The germline CDR1 and CDR2 sequences are SGDLS and YYNGEE. The V and J ends lost 4 bases and 0 bases respectively, with 11 bases between them. The CDR3 runs to 15 residues. The CDR3 protein is CASSPSTASGNTIYF. CDR3 coding DNA: TGTGCCAGCAGCCCCTCTACGGCCTCTGGAAACACCATATATTTT.

This clone came up once. The rearrangement uses TRBV5-6 and TRBJ2-2, with 11 bases aligning to TRBD1. Germline V CDR1 and CDR2: SGHDT, YYEEEE. The J segment lost 3 bases and the V segment lost 4 bases, leaving 5 bases of the junction unmatched. This CDR3 region has 16 residues. The CDR3 protein is CASSLLGQGDTGELFF. The CDR3, as DNA: TGTGCCAGCAGCCTATTGGGACAGGGGGACACCGGGGAGCTGTTTTTT. Variable domain in full (rest from reference TRBV5-6 and TRBJ2-2): DAGVTQSPTHLIKTRGQQVTLRCSPKSGHDTVSWYQQALGQGPQFIFQYYEEEERQRGNFPDRFSGHQFPNYSSELNVNALLLGDSALYLCASSLLGQGDTGELFFGEGSRLTVL.

The J gene is TRBJ2-5, the V gene TRBV20-1; unclear D gene. V gave up 4 bases and J gave up 4 bases, with 7 bases separating them. The CDR3 spans 11 residues. CDR1 and CDR2 from the germline V gene are DFQATT and SNEGSKA (reference sequence). The CDR3 is CSATSTETQYF. The DNA for the CDR3 is TGCAGTGCTACTTCAACAGAGACCCAGTACTTC.

Note on this clone: This sample includes further DNA sequences coding for the same CDR3. The rearrangement uses TRBV13 and TRBJ1-5; D gene ambiguous. Trimming cost V 2 bases and J 10 bases, with 12 bases left between them. The CDR3 totals 13 residues. CDR1 is PRHDT and CDR2 is FYEKMQ in the germline V gene (reference sequence). The CDR3 coding sequence is TGTGCCAGCAGCTTAAAGGAGCAAGGACCCCAGCATTTT. Translated: CASSLKEQGPQHF.

This clone occurred once. The chain employs TRBV4-1 and TRBJ2-2, with D uncertain. With 4 bases removed from V and 6 bases from J, the gap between germline ends came to 6 bases. Germline values: CDR1 MGHRA, CDR2 YSYEKL. CDR3 length equals 12 residues. The CDR3 coding sequence is TGCGCCAGCAGCCGGGCCGCCGGGGAGCTGTTTTTT. This translates into CASSRAAGELFF.

The chain has TRBV19 and TRBJ1-5; D unclear. Germline V gene lookup returns CDR1 LNHDA and CDR2 SQIVND (reference sequence). V was cut by 10 bases and J by 3 bases, with 13 bases left in between. The CDR3 runs 13 residues. The CDR3 nucleotides read TGTGCCACAAGTGAGGGTTTCAATCAGCCCCAGCATTTT. Translating it yields CATSEGFNQPQHF.

This clone was counted a few times. V and J are TRBV25-1 and TRBJ1-5; TRBD1 might be the D (5 bases). Germline V gene sequence: CDR1 MGHDK, CDR2 SYGVNS. The CDR3 runs 12 residues. Between the trimmed V and J ends, which lost 7 bases and 7 bases, there was a span of 11 bases. The CDR3 nucleotides read TGTGCCAGCACAAGGGGAGAGCAGCCCCAGCATTTT. Protein product: CASTRGEQPQHF.

Points on this clone: This specimen includes other DNA sequences encoding the same CDR3. J is TRBJ2-7 and V is TRBV7-9; the D gene is possibly TRBD2 (7 bases). In germline, CDR1 is SEHNR, CDR2 FQNEAQ (reference sequence). V dropped 5 bases and J dropped 0 bases, with 14 bases sitting between them. The CDR3 sequence is 15 residues long. The CDR3 sequence: CASSLGGTSSYEQYF. DNA of the CDR3: TGTGCCAGCAGCCTGGGGGGGACATCCTCCTACGAGCAGTACTTC.

The chain employs TRBV30 and TRBJ1-2, with TRBD1 matching over 9 bases. This CDR3 is 14 amino acids long. Per germline, CDR1 GTSNPN and CDR2 SVGIG (reference sequence). The V segment lost 4 bases and the J segment 2 bases; nucleotides outside the gene matches: 5. Here the CDR3 reads CAWKRQGDNYGYTF. In DNA, the CDR3 is TGTGCCTGGAAAAGACAGGGGGACAACTATGGCTACACCTTC.

The V gene is TRBV28, the J gene TRBJ1-3; D unclear. In germline, CDR1 is MDHEN, CDR2 SYDVKM. This CDR3 spans 16 amino acids. Trimming cost V 11 bases and J 2 bases, with 22 bases left between them. This CDR3 is CAATDPTHTTGNTIYF. The CDR3 nucleotides are TGTGCCGCGACGGATCCAACGCATACAACTGGAAACACCATATATTTT.

The chain is built from TRBV7-9 and TRBJ2-1; weak D call: TRBD2 (6 bases). Trimming removed 1 base at V and 9 bases at J, with 7 bases between. From germline, CDR1 is SEHNR and CDR2 FQNEAQ (reference sequence). The CDR3 consists of 12 residues. The CDR3 is CASSLVGSEQFF. The CDR3 bases are TGTGCCAGCAGCTTAGTCGGGAGTGAGCAGTTCTTC. Full variable domain (rest looked up from reference TRBV7-9 and TRBJ2-1): DTGVSQNPRHKITKRGQNVTFRCDPISEHNRLYWYRQTLGQGPEFLTYFQNEAQLEKSRLLSDRFSAERPKGSFSTLEIQRTEQGDSAMYLCASSLVGSEQFFGPGTRLTVL.

This chain links TRBV28 with TRBJ2-3; TRBD2 might be the D (7 bases). The CDR3 totals 19 residues. The germline gives CDR1 MDHEN, CDR2 SYDVKM. V was cut by 2 bases and J by 6 bases, with 27 bases left in between. The CDR3 here is CASSLPPREAGLGADTQYF. CDR3 in DNA: TGTGCCAGCAGTTTACCCCCCCGGGAAGCGGGATTGGGGGCGGATACGCAGTATTTT.

This chain links TRBV29-1 with TRBJ1-2; D is undetermined. Germline CDR1 SQVTM, CDR2 ANQGSEA. The CDR3 is 14 residues long. V dropped 6 bases and J dropped 0 bases, with 14 bases sitting between them. The CDR3 DNA reads TGCAGCGTCCAGGACCTTCGAGCTAACTATGGCTACACCTTC. Protein product: CSVQDLRANYGYTF.

The chain is built from TRBV7-6 and TRBJ2-3; TRBD1 might be the D (5 bases). Per the germline V gene, CDR1 is SGHVS and CDR2 is FNYEAQ. The CDR3 sequence is 14 residues long. V dropped 5 bases and J dropped 1 base, with 10 bases sitting between them. For the CDR3, the DNA is TGTGCCAGCAGCGCAGGGCAGGGCACAGATACGCAGTATTTT. It codes for CASSAGQGTDTQYF.

The J gene is TRBJ2-7, the V gene TRBV5-4, with D tentatively TRBD2 (5 bases). Germline values: CDR1 SGHNT, CDR2 YYREEE (reference sequence). This CDR3 has 16 amino acids. Between the trimmed V and J ends, which lost 4 bases and 2 bases, there was a span of 19 bases. CDR3 nucleotides: TGTGCCAGCAGCCTACGCCCAGAGGGAGTAACCTACGAGCAGTACTTC. It is translated as CASSLRPEGVTYEQYF.

The J gene is TRBJ1-5, the V gene TRBV7-9; unclear D gene. The CDR3 covers 11 residues. Germline V gene data show CDR1 as SEHNR and CDR2 as FQNEAQ (reference sequence). The V end was cut by 3 bases, the J end by 5 bases, with 2 bases between. As DNA, the CDR3 is TGTGCCAGCAGCTTTTATCAGCCCCAGCATTTT. This translates into CASSFYQPQHF.

The rearrangement uses TRBV7-8 and TRBJ1-2; 7 bases are shared with TRBD1. The CDR3 is 15 amino acids. Germline CDR1 SGHVS, CDR2 FQNEAQ. Trimming removed 1 base from V and 0 bases from J; junction bases left unmatched: 2. The CDR3 nucleotides read TGTGCCAGCAGCTTAGGGGGACAGCCTAACTATGGCTACACCTTC. Its translation: CASSLGGQPNYGYTF.

The chain combines TRBV19 with TRBJ2-1, with D perhaps assigned TRBD1 or TRBD2 (5 bases each). The germline V gene has CDR1 LNHDA and CDR2 SQIVND (reference sequence). This CDR3 has 16 amino acids. V was trimmed by 7 bases and J by 3 bases, leaving 19 bases between them. The CDR3 region has the DNA TGTGCCAGTACCGCAGCGCCGGGGCTCCTCTACAATGAGCAGTTCTTC. Amino acids: CASTAAPGLLYNEQFF.